A selection of T cell receptor beta chains follows, all from one sample in a study of somatic mutations in cytotoxic T cells in rheumatoid arthritis. Clones were sequenced by immunoSEQ multiplex PCR, and TCRdb holds only the in-frame ones, with some missing. The sample records about 14,000 clones, over 70% being singletons. The specimen sequenced was CD8+ T cells sorted from blood. The receptors here all came from an adult with rheumatoid arthritis. CDR3s include the opening cysteine and the closing phenylalanine or tryptophan. A D gene is named only where the DNA matches it firmly. Rows may omit the clone size; those that give it use once, few, many or a size class.

abundance,v_gene,d_gene,j_gene,CDR3nt,CDR3aa
NA,TRBV5-4,NA,TRBJ2-2,TGTGCCAGCAGCCCCGGAAGGACCGGGGAGCTGTTTTTT,CASSPGRTGELFF
NA,TRBV5-1,TRBD1,TRBJ1-5,TGCGCCAGCAGCTTGGGACAGGGGGTCAATCAGCCCCAGCATTTT,CASSLGQGVNQPQHF
NA,TRBV29-1,NA,TRBJ1-1,TGCAGCGTTGGGCCAGCCCCTGAAGCTTTCTTT,CSVGPAPEAFF
NA,TRBV7-9,TRBD2,TRBJ2-1,TGTGCCAGCAGCTCCCCGGGGAGGGGCAATGAGCAGTTCTTC,CASSSPGRGNEQFF
few,TRBV19,NA,TRBJ1-1,TGTGCCAGTAGTCAAGTCCCAAACACTGAAGCTTTCTTT,CASSQVPNTEAFF
NA,TRBV7-8,NA,TRBJ1-1,TGTGCCAGCAGTCCCGGTCTGAACACTGAAGCTTTCTTT,CASSPGLNTEAFF
NA,TRBV4-1,TRBD1,TRBJ1-1,TGCGCCAGCAGCCAAACGGACAGGGAGAGAAGTGAAGCTTTCTTT,CASSQTDRERSEAFF
NA,TRBV27,NA,TRBJ1-1,TGTGCCAGCAGTTCCCCGGCCCTGAACACTGAAGCTTTCTTT,CASSSPALNTEAFF
NA,TRBV5-1,TRBD1,TRBJ2-1,TGCGCCAGCAGCTTCCGGGACAGGGAGGTGAATGAGCAGTTCTTC,CASSFRDREVNEQFF
few,TRBV10-3,TRBD1,TRBJ2-7,TGTGCCATCCAGGGAGCGGGACAGGGCCCCGAGCAGTACTTC,CAIQGAGQGPEQYF
once,TRBV11-2,NA,TRBJ1-1,TGTGCCAGCAGTCTATTCCAGGGACATCTCACTGAAGCTTTCTTT,CASSLFQGHLTEAFF
NA,TRBV6-4,NA,TRBJ1-6,TGTGCCAGCAGTGACCGGCGGCATAATTCACCCCTCCACTTT,CASSDRRHNSPLHF